This TCR beta chain was identified in a study of T-cell reconstitution after alpha-beta-depleted transplantation in children. Study-level results: One year post-transplant, T-cell counts and diversity were largely derived from T cells produced anew.

The TCRbeta library incorporated unique molecular identifiers. TCRdb used MiXCR to reprocess the PCR reads, holding one entry per CDR3 protein. The data hold some 440,000 distinct CDR3 sequences, with about 17% observed a single time. Germline trimming cut 1 base from V and 2 bases from J; bases unmatched to any gene: 2. The CDR3 runs to 15 residues. This clonotype has ten or more counts. Its specificity is unknown. The sequencing here drew on PBMCs, mostly from graft donor cells, taken 360 days after TCRalphabeta/CD19-depleted stem cell transplant. The genes are TRBV12-3 or TRBV12-4 and TRBJ1-5; 7 bases agree with TRBD1. The origin of this receptor is a boy under two years old who had a stem cell transplant for Wiskott-Aldrich syndrome, so the T cells may come from the graft donor. CDR3 bases: TGTGCCAGCAGTTTAGGACAGGGTGGCAATCAGCCCCAGCATTTT. This encodes CASSLGQGGNQPQHF.